Described below is a single TCR beta chain sequence and its context. The V gene's germline CDR1 is SGHKS and CDR2 YYEKEE (reference sequence). The CDR3 runs 15 residues. V lost 5 bases, J lost 6 bases, and 13 bases stayed unmatched. The data belong to a study of blood T cell repertoires in COVID-19. Study context: Sample material is recorded as cDNA or gDNA derived from T cells, B-cell-depleted T cells, or PBMCs.

Methods used by the authors: Estimation of nucleated cell counts was performed using reference gene primer amplification. Sequencing used immunoSEQ multiplex PCR; TCRdb keeps in-frame clones, though not all of them. D and trimming come from the DNA, and the V and J calls and clone size come from that table. The sample has roughly 130,000 clones; about 80% are singletons. The V and J genes are TRBV5-5 and TRBJ2-7; TRBD1 matches 8 bases. This sequence was found in a man aged 45-65 years who had recovered from COVID-19. Material: PBMCs or T cells enriched from blood (not recorded which). Here the CDR3 reads CASREQGAYTTEQYF. The CDR3 DNA sequence: TGTGCCAGCAGGGAGCAGGGGGCGTACACTACCGAGCAGTACTTC.